These T cell receptor beta chains were read from a single sample in a study of T cells in Graves' hyperthyroidism and ophthalmopathy. TCRdb re-called the multiplex PCR reads with MiXCR, one entry per CDR3 protein. The profile shows around 690,000 distinct CDR3 sequences, roughly a sixth of them singletons. The sequenced sample was blood. The origin of the receptors is a man aged 50 or older with Graves' hyperthyroidism. The CDR3 runs from the conserved cysteine through the conserved F or W. D genes are given only for firm matches. Expanded clones are given a class, and other clones once, few, many or no size at all.

j_call,v_call,clone_size,d_call,cdr3_nt,cdr3_aa
TRBJ1-2,TRBV7-9,-,TRBD1,TGTGCCAGCAGCTCACAGGGGAAACGGGGCTACACCTTC,CASSSQGKRGYTF
TRBJ1-2,TRBV4-1,few,-,TGCGCCAGCAGCCGAGCCATGAGGGTGTCTAACTATGGCTACACCTTC,CASSRAMRVSNYGYTF
TRBJ2-1,TRBV11-2,many,-,TGTGCCAGCAGCTTAGAAGTCGGGACGGCCTACAATGAGCAGTTCTTC,CASSLEVGTAYNEQFF
TRBJ1-5,TRBV20-1,-,-,TGCAGTGCTAGAGATGCTCGACGGGATAGCAATCAGCCCCAGCATTTT,CSARDARRDSNQPQHF
TRBJ2-5,TRBV10-2,-,TRBD2,TGCGCCAGCAGCTGGATTGGACTAGCGGGGCCGTACCAAGAGACCCAGTACTTC,CASSWIGLAGPYQETQYF
TRBJ1-2,TRBV4-3,-,-,TGCGCCCGCAGCCAAGATCCGGAAAAGTTCTATGGCTACACCTTC,CARSQDPEKFYGYTF
TRBJ2-1,TRBV2,many,-,TGTGCCAGCAGTCCCCAAAGCTCCTACAATGAGCAGTTCTTC,CASSPQSSYNEQFF
TRBJ2-1,TRBV4-1,few,TRBD2,TGCGCCAGCAGCCCCTTACTAGCGGCTAATAATGAGCAGTTCTTC,CASSPLLAANNEQFF
TRBJ2-1,TRBV27,-,-,TGTGCCAGCAGTTGGGACGGCGTCTACAATGAGCAGTTCTTC,CASSWDGVYNEQFF
TRBJ2-5,TRBV6-1,many,-,TGTGCCAGCAGAGTGACGCTAGGGACTCAAGAGACCCAGTACTTC,CASRVTLGTQETQYF
TRBJ2-1,TRBV19,-,-,TGTGCCAGTAGTATTACGGTAAGCTCCTACAATGAGCAGTTCTTC,CASSITVSSYNEQFF
TRBJ2-1,TRBV28,many,-,TGTGCCAGCAGTTTAATGGGGGGTTTCGACTACAATGAGCAGTTCTTC,CASSLMGGFDYNEQFF
TRBJ2-5,TRBV5-5,few,TRBD2,TGTGCCAGCAGCTTGTGGGGGGGGGAAGAGACCCAGTACTTC,CASSLWGGEETQYF
TRBJ2-3,TRBV2,many,TRBD2,TGTGCCAGCACTGAACTAGCGGGAGCCGTTCATACGCAGTATTTT,CASTELAGAVHTQYF
TRBJ1-3,TRBV3-1,many,-,TGTGCCAGCAGCCTCCCTGGAAACACCATATATTTT,CASSLPGNTIYF
TRBJ2-5,TRBV11-3,-,-,TGTGCCAGCAGCTCTTGGCGGGACAGTAAAGAGACCCAGTACTTC,CASSSWRDSKETQYF